The 16 T cell receptor beta chains listed next were all sequenced from one sample in a study of T cell clonotyping in hematopoietic cell transplantation. As for time point: recipient sample about 28 days before transplant, after cytoreduction. The method was immunoSEQ multiplex PCR; TCRdb's version includes in-frame clones alone and lacks a portion of them. The sample carries over 10,000 clones, roughly 83% recorded once. The material was peripheral blood mononuclear cells, obtained before stem cell transplant. Receptors originate from a man in his fifties or sixties with acute myeloid leukemia. Some clones in this sample may be carry-over from other donors' samples.

The chain links TRBV7-7 to TRBJ2-2; 9 bases are a match to TRBD1. The germline CDR1 and CDR2 sequences are SSHAT and FNYEAQ (reference sequence). The V and J ends lost 5 bases and 8 bases, in that order; junction bases with no gene match: 6. The CDR3 covers 14 residues. CDR3 residues: CASSDRTGAGELFF. For the CDR3, the DNA is TGTGCCAGCAGCGACCGGACAGGGGCTGGGGAGCTGTTTTTT. Full variable domain (rest looked up from reference TRBV7-7 and TRBJ2-2): GAGVSQSPRYKVTKRGQDVTLRCDPISSHATLYWYQQALGQGPEFLTYFNYEAQPDKSGLPSDRFSAERPEGSISTLTIQRTEQRDSAMYRCASSDRTGAGELFFGEGSRLTVL.

This clone was observed once. This chain links TRBV19 with TRBJ1-1, with TRBD1 as a possible D gene (5 bases). Germline V CDR1 and CDR2: LNHDA, SQIVND (reference sequence). This CDR3 comprises 14 residues. V dropped 2 bases and J dropped 2 bases, with 9 bases sitting between them. CDR3 amino acids: CASSINQGNTEAFF. CDR3 DNA: TGTGCCAGTAGTATAAATCAGGGCAACACTGAAGCTTTCTTT.

This chain connects TRBV7-9 to TRBJ2-7; no firm D call. CDR3 length: 11 residues. From germline, CDR1 is SEHNR and CDR2 FQNEAQ (reference sequence). V lost 2 bases, J lost 7 bases, and 6 bases lay in between. CDR3 nucleotide sequence: TGTGCCAGCAGCTTATACGGGGAGCAGTACTTC. Its translation: CASSLYGEQYF.

The V gene is TRBV29-1, the J gene TRBJ2-7; D is possibly TRBD2 (6 bases). This CDR3 region has 12 residues. In germline, CDR1 is SQVTM, CDR2 ANQGSEA. V was cut by 2 bases and J by 2 bases, with 7 bases left in between. The CDR3 protein is CSVELATYEQYF. In DNA, the CDR3 is TGCAGCGTTGAACTAGCGACCTACGAGCAGTACTTC.

V and J are TRBV4-1 and TRBJ2-2, with TRBD2 as a possible D gene (6 bases). The CDR3 has 16 residues. Trimming took 1 base from V and 4 from J, leaving 13 bases between them. CDR1 and CDR2 from the germline V gene are MGHRA and YSYEKL. CDR3 DNA: TGCGCCAGCAGCCAAGTGTTTCAGGAGGGCACCGGGGAGCTGTTTTTT. Translated: CASSQVFQEGTGELFF.

J is TRBJ1-1 and V is TRBV9, with TRBD1 as a possible D gene (5 bases). Trimming removed 4 bases at V and 7 bases at J, with 14 bases between. The germline CDR1 and CDR2 sequences are SGDLS and YYNGEE. The CDR3 sequence is 13 residues long. The CDR3 coding sequence is TGTGCCAGCAGCACACGACAGACAAGTGAAGCTTTCTTT. Translating it yields CASSTRQTSEAFF.

This chain links TRBV5-1 with TRBJ2-2; D remains unclear. In germline, CDR1 is SGHRS, CDR2 YFSETQ. V shed 1 base and J shed 1 base, with 14 bases lying between them. The CDR3 length is 17 residues. CDR3 region: CASSLRPEHMNTGELFF. The CDR3 coding sequence is TGCGCCAGCAGCTTGCGGCCAGAGCATATGAACACCGGGGAGCTGTTTTTT. Combining the CDR3 with reference TRBV5-1 and TRBJ2-2 gives the whole variable domain KAGVTQTPRYLIKTRGQQVTLSCSPISGHRSVSWYQQTPGQGLQFLFEYFSETQRNKGNFPGRFSGRQFSNSRSEMNVSTLELGDSALYLCASSLRPEHMNTGELFFGEGSRLTVL.

The chain has TRBV4-3 and TRBJ1-4; D unclear. This CDR3 spans 16 amino acids. The germline V gene has CDR1 LGHNA and CDR2 YSLEER. V was trimmed by 4 bases and J by 6 bases, leaving 18 bases between them. The CDR3 nucleotides read TGCGCCAGCAGCCCAGTCAATCGGGGTGAGGATGAAAAACTGTTTTTT. It yields the protein CASSPVNRGEDEKLFF.

This chain joins TRBV10-2 and TRBJ2-7; 11 bases agree with TRBD2. The CDR3 totals 14 residues. With 3 bases clipped from V and 6 bases from J, the junction kept 4 bases outside the gene matches. The germline gives CDR1 WSHSY, CDR2 SAAADI. CDR3 residues: CASSDSGGAGEQYF. In nucleotides, the CDR3 is TGCGCCAGCAGTGATAGCGGGGGGGCCGGCGAGCAGTACTTC.

The chain recombines TRBV6-5 with TRBJ1-1; 7 bases line up with TRBD1. Trimming cost V 5 bases and J 1 base; bases outside gene matches: 7. Germline values: CDR1 MNHEY, CDR2 SVGAGI. The CDR3 covers 15 residues. The CDR3 loop reads CASSPGGTANTEAFF. The CDR3 nucleotides read TGTGCCAGCAGTCCCGGGGGGACAGCGAACACTGAAGCTTTCTTT.

V usage is TRBV15 and J usage is TRBJ2-3; TRBD2 matches 10 bases. The CDR3 covers 18 residues. CDR1 is LNHNV, CDR2 YYDKDF, per germline (reference sequence). V shed 2 bases, J shed 1 base, and the junction held 9 bases outside the gene matches. CDR3 nucleotides: TGTGCCACCAGCAGAACTATTTTAGCGGGGGGTGGCACAGATACGCAGTATTTT. It codes for CATSRTILAGGGTDTQYF.

This chain connects TRBV29-1 to TRBJ2-2; 9 bases agree with TRBD1. Germline-derived CDR1 and CDR2 are SQVTM and ANQGSEA. V was clipped by 4 bases and J by 5 bases; unmatched bases: 11. CDR3 length: 16 residues. The CDR3 bases are TGCAGCGTTGTGACAGGGGGATCCCGGGGGACCGGGGAGCTGTTTTTT. Translated, it gives CSVVTGGSRGTGELFF.

This chain uses TRBV4-3 with TRBJ2-3, with D hard to call. The CDR3 length is 14 residues. Germline V gene lookup returns CDR1 LGHNA and CDR2 YSLEER. V dropped 0 bases and J dropped 1 base, with 5 bases sitting between them. The CDR3 DNA sequence: TGCGCCAGCAGCCAAGAGAGTCGCACAGATACGCAGTATTTT. Its translation is CASSQESRTDTQYF.

The chain recombines TRBV5-1 with TRBJ2-5; 11 bases line up with TRBD2. Germline CDR1 reads SGHRS; CDR2 reads YFSETQ. The J segment lost 4 bases and the V segment lost 4 bases, leaving 6 bases of the junction unmatched. This CDR3 spans 15 amino acids. The CDR3 sequence: CASSQGSGGAETQYF. The DNA for the CDR3 is TGCGCCAGCAGCCAGGGTAGCGGGGGGGCAGAGACCCAGTACTTC.

The genes are TRBV7-2 and TRBJ2-5, with D possibly TRBD1 on 5 matching bases. Germline CDR1 reads SGHTA; CDR2 reads FQGNSA. The length of the CDR3 is 14 residues. The germline V and J ends were trimmed by 5 bases and 8 bases, with 18 bases remaining between them. The CDR3 reads CASSPSEVQDTQYF. Here the CDR3 DNA reads TGTGCCAGCAGCCCATCCGAAGTACAGGATACCCAGTACTTC.

This clone was observed once. The chain couples TRBV20-1 to TRBJ1-2, with a possible D match to TRBD1 (5 bases). Trimming took 1 base from V and 8 from J, leaving 8 bases between them. CDR1 is DFQATT, CDR2 SNEGSKA, per germline (reference sequence). The CDR3 has 11 residues. The CDR3 nucleotides read TGCAGTGCTAGAGTAGGGGAAGGCTACACCTTC. It encodes CSARVGEGYTF.